The 8 T cell receptor beta chains presented below share a single source sample, sequenced in a study of control samples from healthy donors and cancer patients. Only in-frame clones appear in the TCRdb table, and some are missing; sequencing was by immunoSEQ multiplex PCR. The data hold approximately 80,000 clones, with 90% to 95% observed a single time. Sequencing used blood. The receptors originated from a man aged 30 to 45 in good health.

In nucleotides, the CDR3 is TGTGCCAGCAGTTTAACAGGGACTAGCGGGGGGGGCCCCCTCGAGCAGTACTTC. This sequence encodes CASSLTGTSGGGPLEQYF. The J gene is TRBJ2-7, the V gene TRBV27; the match to TRBD2 covers 16 bases. The junction had 10 bases not matched to a gene; V was cut back by 2 bases and J by 6 bases. The CDR3 has 18 amino acids. Per germline, CDR1 MNHEY and CDR2 SMNVEV (reference sequence).

The chain employs TRBV7-3 and TRBJ1-6; 9 positions agree with TRBD1. The CDR3 extends over 14 amino acids. Germline V gene data show CDR1 as SGHTA and CDR2 as FQGTGA. J gave up 10 bases and V 4 bases, and 5 bases lay outside the gene matches. This chain's CDR3 is CASSSTGGGSPLHF. In DNA form, the CDR3 reads TGTGCCAGCAGCTCCACAGGGGGCGGATCACCCCTCCACTTT.

The V gene is TRBV5-4, the J gene TRBJ1-2; 10 nucleotides line up with TRBD1. The CDR3 consists of 17 residues. Germline CDR1 reads SGHNT; CDR2 reads YYREEE (reference sequence). Trimming at V came to 1 base and at J to 0 bases, leaving 6 bases not matched to a gene. The CDR3 sequence: CASSLTGQGITNYGYTF. CDR3 in DNA: TGTGCCAGCAGCTTGACGGGACAGGGGATAACTAACTATGGCTACACCTTC.

Comments on this clone: Other DNA sequences in this sample translate to the same CDR3. This chain joins TRBV28 and TRBJ1-5; D remains ambiguous. The germline CDR1 and CDR2 sequences are MDHEN and SYDVKM. Deletions cut 3 bases from V and 2 bases from J, with 5 bases between. The CDR3 extends over 13 amino acids. This CDR3 reads CASSFGGNQPQHF. In nucleotides, the CDR3 is TGTGCCAGCAGTTTCGGGGGCAATCAGCCCCAGCATTTT.

In its sample, this clone was seen once. This rearrangement joins TRBV6-6 to TRBJ2-7; 7 nucleotides match TRBD2. V shed 2 bases and J 2 bases; nucleotides not matched to a gene: 6. The CDR3 length is 15 residues. Germline values: CDR1 MNHNY, CDR2 SVGAGI (reference sequence). The CDR3 nucleotides read TGTGCCAGCAGTTACCTTCAAGCGGGGACCTACGAGCAGTACTTC. The encoded protein is CASSYLQAGTYEQYF.

The rearrangement links TRBV28 to TRBJ2-2; D remains ambiguous. This CDR3 spans 15 amino acids. Germline V CDR1 and CDR2: MDHEN, SYDVKM. Trimming took off 2 bases at V and 9 bases at J, with 16 bases between the two ends. DNA for the CDR3: TGTGCCAGCAGTTTACGGCAGGTATCGGACCGGGAGCTGTTTTTT. Translating gives CASSLRQVSDRELFF.

The chain joins TRBV19 to TRBJ1-3; no reliable D call. The CDR3 spans 16 residues. The V gene's germline CDR1 is LNHDA and CDR2 SQIVND (reference sequence). Trimming left V 5 bases short and J 0 bases short, with 14 bases between. CDR3 region: CASSLVGRSSGNTIYF. CDR3 DNA sequence: TGTGCCAGTAGTCTGGTAGGCAGGAGCTCTGGAAACACCATATATTTT.

The J gene is TRBJ1-3, the V gene TRBV18, with 7 bases lining up with TRBD1. There are 15 residues in the CDR3. Germline CDR1 is KGHSH and CDR2 is LQKENI. V lost 6 bases, J lost 0 bases, and 5 bases stayed unmatched. The CDR3 spells CASSAGTASGNTIYF. CDR3 nucleotide sequence: TGTGCCAGCTCTGCCGGGACAGCCTCTGGAAACACCATATATTTT.